Given below is one T cell receptor (beta chain) in context. This clone was observed a few times. Its antigen is unknown. Base-call qualities are not available, and no considerably larger clone is one nucleotide away. The data were obtained in a study of blood T cell repertoires in COVID-19 (dated by TCRdb to 2020 to 2022). Regarding the study in general: Samples from collaborators originated in the United States, Italy and Spain and spanned both the acute and convalescent phases of COVID-19. A freely available public database, intended as a resource for researchers studying the immune response to SARS-CoV-2, is where the repertoires were released. Samples came from the ongoing ImmuneRACE study (first 160 participants) plus 1,254 subjects from 6 global collaborators. Where HLA class I and class II types were available, the types were taken from metadata supplied by the sample provider, not from assay-based typing. The prospective study material was composed of cDNA or gDNA derived from T cells, B-cell-depleted T cells, or PBMCs. Sample metadata almost always included a de-identified subject ID, COVID-19 status, age in years and sex. Deeply sampled blood TCRbeta repertoires from subjects exposed to, actively infected with, or recovered from COVID-19 were included in the dataset. Overall results and qualifications from the work: Clinical and demographic metadata were provided uncurated, with the amount varying by source and participant.

The immunoSEQ Assay, a bias-controlled multiplex PCR, was used to amplify TCRbeta CDR3 regions from genomic DNA. The original pipeline was this. Nucleated cell counts per sample were estimated from amplification of reference gene primers within the assay. Sequence reads were collapsed and filtered to measure the absolute abundance of every unique TCRbeta CDR3 rearrangement. For each sample, productive Simpson clonality was calculated as the square root of Simpson's diversity index across productive rearrangements. TCRdb mirrors the immuneACCESS table, restricted to in-frame sequences. Some clones are absent from its copies; in checked studies, under half trace to an unresolved V gene, and the reason for the others is unknown. The D gene and trimming were derived from the DNA, and the V and J assignments and clone size from that table. The sample data list fewer than 150,000 clones, and more than 75% of these were observed just once. Jointly, the top ten make up less than 6.5% of the sample.

The cysteine opens and the phenylalanine closes a CDR3 of 14 amino acids. Of the read, only the CDR3 DNA is kept; its 42 bases are in frame from base 1. Here V drops 5 bases and J drops 7 bases, and the junction holds 4 bases not matched to any gene. The germline V gene specifies SNHLY as CDR1 and FYNNEI as CDR2. Each collaborating institution followed its own protocols to collect whole blood in K2EDTA tubes. For TCRbeta analysis, collaborators shipped samples in one of three forms: frozen whole blood, isolated PBMCs, or DNA extracted from either of those sample types. The chain is assembled from TRBV2 and TRBJ2-1, and 11 junctional nucleotides match TRBD1. The source of this sequence is a human donor in a cohort sampled during active COVID-19. Sequencing used peripheral blood. This receptor has the CDR3 CASSWDRGRNEQFF. The bases read TGTGCCAGCAGTTGGGACAGGGGGAGGAATGAGCAGTTCTTC. This CDR3, with the reference TRBV2 and TRBJ2-1 proteins standing in past its ends, gives the full variable domain EPEVTQTPSHQVTQMGQEVILRCVPISNHLYFYWYRQILGQKVEFLVSFYNNEISEKSEIFDDQFSVERPDGSNFTLKIRSTKLEDSAMYFCASSWDRGRNEQFFGPGTRLTVL.